This T cell receptor (beta chain) was recovered during a study of molecular identifiers for immune sequencing clone quantification. The overall study: With replicates, the RNA of 20,000 or 100,000 naive CD8 cells was split five ways and four were sequenced.

TCRdb called the PCR reads again in MiXCR, with one record for every CDR3 protein. The sample yields tens of thousands of distinct CDR3 sequences, approximately 19% seen once. CDR1 is PRHDT, CDR2 FYEKMQ, per germline (reference sequence). V was clipped by 0 bases and J by 5 bases, with 7 bases between them. The CDR3 extends over 14 amino acids. This clonotype occurred many times. This chain joins TRBV13 and TRBJ2-2; a possible D gene is TRBD1 (5 bases). Sequenced input: naive CD8+ T cells from blood, with Jurkat cell RNA spiked in. Subset given: FACS-sorted CD8+CD4-CCR7+CD45RA+ naive T cells. This receptor was taken from a human donor in good health. Some libraries in this study had Jurkat cell RNA spiked in. DNA of the CDR3: TGTGCCAGCAGCTTAGGAGACAGAACCGGGGAGCTGTTTTTT. Protein sequence: CASSLGDRTGELFF.